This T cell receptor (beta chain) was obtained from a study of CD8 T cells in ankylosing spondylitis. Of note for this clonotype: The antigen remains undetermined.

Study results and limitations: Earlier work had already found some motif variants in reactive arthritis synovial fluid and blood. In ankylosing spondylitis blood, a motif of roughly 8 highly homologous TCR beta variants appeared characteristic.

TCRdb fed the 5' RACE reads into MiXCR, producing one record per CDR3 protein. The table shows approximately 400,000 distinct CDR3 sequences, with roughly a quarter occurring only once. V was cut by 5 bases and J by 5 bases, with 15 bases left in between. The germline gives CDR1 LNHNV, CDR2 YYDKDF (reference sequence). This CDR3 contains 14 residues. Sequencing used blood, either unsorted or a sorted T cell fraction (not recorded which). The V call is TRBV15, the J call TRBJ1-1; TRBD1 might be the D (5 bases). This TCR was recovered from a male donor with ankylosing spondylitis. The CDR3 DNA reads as TGTGCCACCAGCGTCTCGGGACCCGGGACTGAAGCTTTCTTT. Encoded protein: CATSVSGPGTEAFF.